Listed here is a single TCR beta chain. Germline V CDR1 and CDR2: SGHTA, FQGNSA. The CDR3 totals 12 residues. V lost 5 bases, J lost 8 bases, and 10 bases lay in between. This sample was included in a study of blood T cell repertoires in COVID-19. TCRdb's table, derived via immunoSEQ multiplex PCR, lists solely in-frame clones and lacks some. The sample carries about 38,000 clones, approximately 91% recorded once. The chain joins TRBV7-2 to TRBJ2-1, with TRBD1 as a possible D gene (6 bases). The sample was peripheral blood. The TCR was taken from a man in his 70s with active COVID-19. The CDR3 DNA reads TGTGCCAGCAGCCGGGACAAGTATGAGCAGTTCTTC. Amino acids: CASSRDKYEQFF.